The source of this T cell receptor (beta chain) is a study of blood T cell repertoires in COVID-19. About the study: COVID-19 samples collected from the United States, Italy and Spain covered acute and convalescent phases. From T cells, B-cell-depleted T cells, or PBMCs came the material, which was cDNA or gDNA.

This clone was seen only once. In the original analysis: Amplifying reference gene primers gave estimates of nucleated cell counts. Method: immunoSEQ multiplex PCR; TCRdb's copy keeps in-frame clones and lacks some. V and J calls and clone size come straight from that table; D and trimming were deduced from the DNA. The top ten hold around 3.1% of the sample, which has around 100,000 clones, 70% to 90% seen once. Germline-derived CDR1 and CDR2 are MDHEN and SYDVKM. The J segment lost 5 bases and the V segment lost 5 bases, leaving 5 bases of the junction unmatched. This CDR3 has 14 amino acids. This TCR was sampled from a man aged 45 to 65 in a cohort sampled during active COVID-19. Input material: peripheral blood. V and J are TRBV28 and TRBJ2-1; 8 bases fit TRBD1. CDR3 DNA: TGTGCCAGCAGTCAGACAGGGGTTGACAATGAGCAGTTCTTC. Its translation is CASSQTGVDNEQFF.